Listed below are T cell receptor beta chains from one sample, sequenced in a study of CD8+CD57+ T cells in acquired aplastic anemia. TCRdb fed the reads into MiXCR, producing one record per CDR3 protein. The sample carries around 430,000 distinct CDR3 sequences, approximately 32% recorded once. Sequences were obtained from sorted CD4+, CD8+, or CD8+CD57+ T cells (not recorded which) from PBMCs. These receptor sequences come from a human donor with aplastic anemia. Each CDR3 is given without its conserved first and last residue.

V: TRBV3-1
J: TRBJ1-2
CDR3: ARSQDTAGASGYT

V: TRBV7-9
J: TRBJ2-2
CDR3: ASSFEAATGELF

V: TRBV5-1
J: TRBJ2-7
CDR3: ASSLLQGHYEQY

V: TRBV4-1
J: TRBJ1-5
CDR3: ASSQDTVEGRQPQH

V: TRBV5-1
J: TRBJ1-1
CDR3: ASSFAGTEAF

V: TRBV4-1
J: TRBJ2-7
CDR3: ASSHTTGGYEQY

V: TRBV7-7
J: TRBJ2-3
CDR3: ASSLVSGPTDTQY

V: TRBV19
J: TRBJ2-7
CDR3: ASSERLAGGYEQY

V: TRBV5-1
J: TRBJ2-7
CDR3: ASSEGGYYEQY

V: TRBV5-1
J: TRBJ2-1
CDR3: ASTLAGDNEQF

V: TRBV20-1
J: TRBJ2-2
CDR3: SASEGGELF

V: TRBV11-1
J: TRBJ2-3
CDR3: ASRLEAGASTDTQY

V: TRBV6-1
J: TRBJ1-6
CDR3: ASSLQEGNSPLH

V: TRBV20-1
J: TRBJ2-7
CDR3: SARDSRVFGSYEQY

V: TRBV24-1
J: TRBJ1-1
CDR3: AIPGDTEAF

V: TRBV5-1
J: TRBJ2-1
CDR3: ASSLQFGDEQF

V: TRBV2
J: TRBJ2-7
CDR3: ASSPFGEQY

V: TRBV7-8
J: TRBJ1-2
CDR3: ASSLKSGLGYT

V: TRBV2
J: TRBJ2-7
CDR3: ASSDRALSYEQY

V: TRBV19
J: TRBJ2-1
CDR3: ASTGLAVNEQF

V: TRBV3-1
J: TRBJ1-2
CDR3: ASSQAGTGLGYT

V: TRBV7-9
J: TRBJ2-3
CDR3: ASSFLTGAEDTQY

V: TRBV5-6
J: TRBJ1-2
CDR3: ASSLYGGGYGYT

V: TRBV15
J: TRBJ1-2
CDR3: ATSRDLKGAVGYGYT

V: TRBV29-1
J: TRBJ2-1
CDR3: SASRGAGVLYNEQF

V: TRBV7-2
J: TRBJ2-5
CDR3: ASSPGYLQETQY

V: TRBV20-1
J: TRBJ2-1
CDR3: SAPYGGGVDEQF

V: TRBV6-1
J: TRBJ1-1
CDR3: ASRLLTGNTEAF

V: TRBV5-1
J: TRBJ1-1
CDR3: ASSFILSNTEAF

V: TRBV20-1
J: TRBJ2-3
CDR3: SARPLAADTQY

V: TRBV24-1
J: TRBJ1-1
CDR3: ATSGMGQGAHGTEAF

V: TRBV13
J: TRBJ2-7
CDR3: ASTLGTGQDEQY

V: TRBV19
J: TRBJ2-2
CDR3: ASSIGLVTGELF

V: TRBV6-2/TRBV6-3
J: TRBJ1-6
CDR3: ASSASRNPWDSPLH

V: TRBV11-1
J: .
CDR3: ASSPTPPLAGVNNEQF

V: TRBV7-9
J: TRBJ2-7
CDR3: ASSWGTATYEQY

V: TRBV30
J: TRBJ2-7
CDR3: AWSSTKLAGPYEQY

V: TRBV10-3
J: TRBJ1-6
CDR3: ASIQRDRVDSPLH

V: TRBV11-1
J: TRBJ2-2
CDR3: ASSLWRQGVTGELF

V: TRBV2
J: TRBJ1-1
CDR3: ASSDRDRGLRNTEAF

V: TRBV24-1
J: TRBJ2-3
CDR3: ATSDLSHTGEQY

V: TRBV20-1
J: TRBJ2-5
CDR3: SARDIGIGETQY

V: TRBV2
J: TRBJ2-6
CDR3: ASSRTDTEA

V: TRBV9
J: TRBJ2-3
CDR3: ASSEESIRIGDTQY

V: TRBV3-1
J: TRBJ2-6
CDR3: ASSRLLSGGANVLT

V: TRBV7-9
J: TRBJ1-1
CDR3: ASNRVVGTGETEAF

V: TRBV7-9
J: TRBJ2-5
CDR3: ASSSSTVQETQY

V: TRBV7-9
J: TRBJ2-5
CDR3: ASSLLAGAAETQY

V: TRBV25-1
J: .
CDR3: ASSVADKWGASADTQY

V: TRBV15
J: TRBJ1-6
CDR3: ATSTESSYNSPLH

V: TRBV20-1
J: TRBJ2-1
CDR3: SAIGGFGNEQF

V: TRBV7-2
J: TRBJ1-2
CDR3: ASSLTRTGEGYT

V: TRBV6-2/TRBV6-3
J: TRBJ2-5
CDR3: ASSYSFGAQETQY

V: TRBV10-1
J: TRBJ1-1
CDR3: ASSEIGTGAGKTEAF

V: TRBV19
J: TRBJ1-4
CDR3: ASSIPRQGGEKLF

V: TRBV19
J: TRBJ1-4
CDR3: ASSGQGVEKLF

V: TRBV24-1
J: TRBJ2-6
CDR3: ATSDGGSSSSGANVLT